A selection of T cell receptor beta chains follows, all from one sample in a study. A single record per CDR3 protein comes from TCRdb applying MiXCR to the RT-PCR reads. The table shows fewer than 800,000 distinct CDR3 sequences, with approximately 15% occurring only once. Sequencing was performed on memory CD4+ T cells from blood. Receptor source: a female donor in good health, serving as a healthy control. Each CDR3 is given with its conserved first and last residue. The order of the fields is clone size, D gene, J gene, V gene, CDR3 DNA, CDR3 protein. The D gene is left open where the match is weak. The size field is filled for only some rows; it gives once, few, many or a size class.

NA	TRBD1	TRBJ1-5	TRBV6-1	TGTGCCAGCAGAGGGACAGCAGGTATGGGGCCCCAGCATTTT	CASRGTAGMGPQHF
NA	NA	TRBJ1-6	TRBV27	TGTGCCAGCAGTTTAAGGGACGGAACCTATAATTCACCCCTCCACTTT	CASSLRDGTYNSPLHF
NA	NA	TRBJ1-6	TRBV20-1	TGCAGTGCCGGCATGATTAATTCACCCCTCCACTTT	CSAGMINSPLHF
many	TRBD2	TRBJ2-1	TRBV29-1	TGCAGCGTTGAATACCAAGCGGGAGTTGAGCAGTTCTTC	CSVEYQAGVEQFF
few	TRBD1	TRBJ1-1	TRBV5-1	TGCGCCAGCAGCCCCTGGGACAGGGATTTAACTGAAGCTTTCTTT	CASSPWDRDLTEAFF
NA	NA	TRBJ2-4	TRBV5-5	TGTGCCAGCTCTGGAGAAGACAAAAACATTCAGTACTTC	CASSGEDKNIQYF
NA	NA	TRBJ2-7	TRBV28	TGTGCCAGCAGTTCCTATACCTACGAGCAGTACTTC	CASSSYTYEQYF
NA	NA	TRBJ2-1	TRBV20-1	TGCAGTGCTAGAGATTTTATAGCGCCCTACAATGAGCAGTTCTTC	CSARDFIAPYNEQFF
few	TRBD1	TRBJ1-2	TRBV20-1	TGCAGTGCTAGACGAAGACAGGGGGCGCTTGGCTACACCTTC	CSARRRQGALGYTF
few	TRBD1	TRBJ2-2	TRBV4-3	TGCGCCAGCAGCCAAGAACCCCACAGGGGAGACACCGGGGAGCTGTTTTTT	CASSQEPHRGDTGELFF
many	NA	TRBJ1-1	TRBV5-1	TGCGCCAGCATCAGGGGAGATACTGAAGCTTTCTTT	CASIRGDTEAFF
NA	TRBD1	TRBJ2-7	TRBV7-7	TGTGCCAGCAGCTCACACACAGGGGGATCCTACGAGCAGTACTTC	CASSSHTGGSYEQYF
NA	NA	TRBJ2-1	TRBV3-1	TGTGCCAGCAGCCAACCCCCGACTAGAAACAATGAGCAGTTCTTC	CASSQPPTRNNEQFF
many	TRBD2	TRBJ2-1	TRBV29-1	TGCAGCGTTCCTAGCGGGGCGGATGAGCAGTTCTTC	CSVPSGADEQFF
many	NA	TRBJ1-6	TRBV29-1	TGCAGCGTACAGGGATCTAATCGTTCACCCCTCCACTTT	CSVQGSNRSPLHF
NA	NA	TRBJ2-1	TRBV20-1	TGCAGTGCTATGAGCGCGCTTTACAATGAGCAGTTCTTC	CSAMSALYNEQFF
NA	TRBD2	TRBJ2-1	TRBV4-1	TGCGCCAGCAGCCAAGATTCCCGGGAGGGCCCCCCCTACAATGAGCAGTTCTTC	CASSQDSREGPPYNEQFF
NA	TRBD1	TRBJ2-3	TRBV5-1	TGCGCCAGCAGCCCTACTACGACAGGGTCAACAGATACGCAGTATTTT	CASSPTTTGSTDTQYF
few	TRBD1	TRBJ2-1	TRBV29-1	TGCAGCGTTGCCAGGGGGTTTCGTTCGGATGAGCAGTTCTTC	CSVARGFRSDEQFF
many	NA	TRBJ2-1	TRBV7-3	TGTGCCAGCAGCCAGCAAGGCGCCGTGTCCTACAATGAGCAGTTCTTC	CASSQQGAVSYNEQFF
few	TRBD1	TRBJ2-2	TRBV5-1	TGCGCCACGACTACAGGGGGCTTTACGAACACCGGGGAGCTGTTTTTT	CATTTGGFTNTGELFF
few	NA	TRBJ2-1	TRBV27	TGTGCCAGCAGTTTCCGTGGGGACGCGAGCTCCTACAATGAGCAGTTCTTC	CASSFRGDASSYNEQFF
few	NA	TRBJ2-1	TRBV15	TGTGCCACCAGCAGACCCTCCGGGCCCCCAAGCAATGAGCAGTTCTTC	CATSRPSGPPSNEQFF
many	TRBD2	TRBJ2-7	TRBV4-3	TGCGCCAGCAGCCACGGGACTAGCTCCCGTGGTCCCTACGAGCAGTACTTC	CASSHGTSSRGPYEQYF
many	TRBD2	TRBJ2-7	TRBV5-1	TGTGCCAGCAGCTTAGCGGGGGGTGATTACGAGCAGTACTTC	CASSLAGGDYEQYF
few	NA	TRBJ1-6	TRBV27	TGTGCCAGCAGTTCCACTCCGATAATTCCTTATTCACCCCTCCACTTT	CASSSTPIIPYSPLHF
many	TRBD1	TRBJ1-1	TRBV7-2	TGTGCCAGCAGCCTAACAGGGGGGTTCACTGAAGCTTTCTTT	CASSLTGGFTEAFF
NA	NA	TRBJ2-7	TRBV28	TGTGCCAGCAGCTCGGAGGGGGGGGAGCAGTACTTC	CASSSEGGEQYF
NA	TRBD1	TRBJ2-7	TRBV5-1	TGCGCCAGCAGCTTGGGGCCCCCGGGACAGGGGGCCCCCTACGAGCAGTACTTC	CASSLGPPGQGAPYEQYF
many	TRBD2	TRBJ2-1	TRBV20-1	TGCAGTGCTCTCAATCTAGCGGGAGCTTCCTACAATGAGCAGTTCTTC	CSALNLAGASYNEQFF
many	TRBD1	TRBJ2-7	TRBV20-1	TGCAGTGCTAGGGGTACGGGACAGGCGGGGCAGTACTTC	CSARGTGQAGQYF
NA	TRBD2	TRBJ2-3	TRBV27	TGTGCCAGCAGTAAGGGACTAGCGGGAGCGGATACGCAGTATTTT	CASSKGLAGADTQYF
few	TRBD2	TRBJ2-3	TRBV5-1	TGCGCCAGCAGCTTGGGGTCTAGCGGGAGTGCCCCAGATACGCAGTATTTT	CASSLGSSGSAPDTQYF
NA	TRBD2	TRBJ2-3	TRBV5-1	TGCGCCAGCAGCTGGGGCGGGACTAGCGGGAGACGGGGCACAGATACGCAGTATTTT	CASSWGGTSGRRGTDTQYF
many	NA	TRBJ1-1	TRBV10-3	TGTGCCACCAGCCTCGGGAACACTGAAGCTTTCTTT	CATSLGNTEAFF
NA	NA	TRBJ2-2	TRBV12-3/TRBV12-4	TGTGCCACCCGCAGGAACACCGGGGAGCTGTTTTTT	CATRRNTGELFF
NA	NA	TRBJ2-5	TRBV20-1	TGCAGTGCTAGAGAAACCCGGGAAGCGGAGACCCAGTACTTC	CSARETREAETQYF
NA	NA	TRBJ2-5	TRBV6-2/TRBV6-3	TGTGCCAGCGCCAACCCCTCTACCGTAGGATACGTGACCCAGTACTTC	CASANPSTVGYVTQYF
many	NA	TRBJ1-2	TRBV24-1	TGTGCCACCAGTGTCGGAAATATAGACTATGGCTACACCTTC	CATSVGNIDYGYTF
few	TRBD1	TRBJ2-7	TRBV5-1	TGCGCCAGCAGAAAAATCCAGGGACAGGGGACCTACGAGCAGTACTTC	CASRKIQGQGTYEQYF
NA	NA	TRBJ2-2	TRBV7-2	TGTGCCAGCAGCCCCCGCGGACCATCCTCGACCGGGGAGCTGTTTTTT	CASSPRGPSSTGELFF
NA	TRBD1	TRBJ2-5	TRBV5-1	TGCGCCAGCAGCTTGAATCCAGGGGGCGGGAAGACCCAGTACTTC	CASSLNPGGGKTQYF
few	NA	TRBJ1-4	TRBV20-1	TGCAGTGCCCAGCGGGGGGCTGGTGAAAAACTGTTTTTT	CSAQRGAGEKLFF
few	NA	TRBJ1-6	TRBV4-2	TGTGCCAGCAGCCTCCCAATGGCCTATAATTCACCCCTCCACTTT	CASSLPMAYNSPLHF
few	TRBD1	TRBJ1-2	TRBV12-3/TRBV12-4	TGTGCCAGCAGTCCCGGGACAGTGTCTAGGGGCTACACCTTC	CASSPGTVSRGYTF
few	TRBD2	TRBJ2-7	TRBV28	TGTGCCAGCAGTTTAGGCGGGCGGGAGAGCGAGCAGTACTTC	CASSLGGRESEQYF